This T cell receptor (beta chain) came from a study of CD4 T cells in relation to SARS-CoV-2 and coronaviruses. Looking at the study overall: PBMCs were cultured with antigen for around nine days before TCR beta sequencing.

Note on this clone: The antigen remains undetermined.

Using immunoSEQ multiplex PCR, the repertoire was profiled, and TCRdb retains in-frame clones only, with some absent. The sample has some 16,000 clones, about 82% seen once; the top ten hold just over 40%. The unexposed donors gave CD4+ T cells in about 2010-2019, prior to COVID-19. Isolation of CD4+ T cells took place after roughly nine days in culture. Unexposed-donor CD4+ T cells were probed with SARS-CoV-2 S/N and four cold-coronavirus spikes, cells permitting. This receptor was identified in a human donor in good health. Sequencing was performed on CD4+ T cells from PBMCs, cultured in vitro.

This chain's CDR3 is CAWSGGRSETQYF. The CDR3 coding sequence is TGTGCCTGGAGTGGCGGGAGGAGCGAGACCCAGTACTTC. The chain couples TRBV30 to TRBJ2-5, with 8 nucleotides matching TRBD2. J was trimmed by 5 bases and V by 1 base; bases with no gene match: 3. The CDR3 is made up of 13 amino acids. CDR1 and CDR2 from the germline V gene are GTSNPN and SVGIG (reference sequence). Looking up the rest from reference TRBV30 and TRBJ2-5 gives the full variable domain: SQTIHQWPATLVQPVGSPLSLECTVEGTSNPNLYWYRQAAGRGLQLLFYSVGIGQISSEVPQNLSASRPQDRQFILSSKKLLLSDSGFYLCAWSGGRSETQYFGPGTRLLVL.